Shown below are 7 T cell receptor beta chains from a single sample sequenced in a study of cytomegalovirus exposure and HLA in healthy donors. PCR employed 60 Vbeta and 13 Jbeta primers. Clones were read by immunoSEQ multiplex PCR, and TCRdb kept only the in-frame ones, dropping some. The sample lists roughly 99,000 clones, roughly 82% occurring once. Material for sequencing was PBMCs. These receptor sequences come from a man aged 25-45 years in good health and CMV-seropositive.

This chain joins TRBV18 and TRBJ1-1, with 8 bases aligning to TRBD1. Germline CDR1 and CDR2: KGHSH and LQKENI. With 0 bases clipped from V and 1 base from J, the junction kept 4 bases outside the gene matches. The CDR3 has 16 amino acids. DNA for the CDR3: TGTGCCAGCTCACCACCGACAGGGGCAAAGAACACTGAAGCTTTCTTT. This codes for CASSPPTGAKNTEAFF.

This chain links TRBV7-9 with TRBJ2-2; maybe TRBD2 (6 bases). The CDR3 has 16 residues. CDR1 and CDR2 (germline): SEHNR, FQNEAQ (reference sequence). Trimming removed 5 bases from V and 0 bases from J, with 13 bases in between. CDR3 in amino acids: CASSPRGATNTGELFF. The CDR3, as DNA: TGTGCCAGCAGCCCTCGCGGGGCTACGAACACCGGGGAGCTGTTTTTT.

CDR3 nucleotide sequence: TGCGCCAGCAGCTTGGTCGACAGGGGCACCGCGAACACCGGGGAGCTGTTTTTT. As protein: CASSLVDRGTANTGELFF. The V and J genes are TRBV5-1 and TRBJ2-2; 8 bases map to TRBD1. Germline loops: CDR1 SGHRS, CDR2 YFSETQ. The CDR3 loop spans 18 amino acids. V trimming: 0 bases; J trimming: 0 bases; junction bases outside the gene matches: 7.

This clone was found once. CDR3 coding DNA: TGTGCCAGCAGCCCGGGAGTTGGAGGCTACACCTTC. Its protein product is CASSPGVGGYTF. This chain connects TRBV5-6 to TRBJ1-2, with unresolved D. V dropped 4 bases and J dropped 8 bases, with 12 bases sitting between them. The CDR3 runs to 12 residues. Germline CDR1 is SGHDT and CDR2 is YYEEEE.

V is TRBV6-5 and J is TRBJ1-1, with a weak D call TRBD1 (5 bases). In germline, CDR1 is MNHEY, CDR2 SVGAGI. V was shortened by 4 bases and J by 0 bases, with 15 bases between the two germline ends. The CDR3 is made up of 16 amino acids. The CDR3 DNA reads as TGTGCCAGCAGTTTCAGGGTCCCGGAGCTGAACACTGAAGCTTTCTTT. It encodes CASSFRVPELNTEAFF.

This chain connects TRBV6-4 to TRBJ1-1, with D perhaps matching TRBD1 (5 bases). The CDR3 sequence is 15 residues long. Trimming took 1 base from V and 11 from J, leaving 20 bases between them. Germline CDR1 MRHNA, CDR2 SNTAGT. The chain's CDR3 is CASSDCWIRGLGAFF. The CDR3 nucleotides are TGTGCCAGCAGTGACTGCTGGATAAGGGGTCTTGGGGCTTTCTTT.

CDR3 sequence reads: CASSPSADTYGYTF. DNA of the CDR3: TGTGCCAGCTCACCCTCGGCAGACACTTATGGCTACACCTTC. The genes are TRBV18 and TRBJ1-2; no definite D call. This CDR3 has 14 residues. Trimming left V 3 bases short and J 5 bases short, with 13 bases between. Germline V gene sequence: CDR1 KGHSH, CDR2 LQKENI.